A single sample is the source of the 32 T cell receptor beta chains below, sequenced in a study of control samples from healthy donors and cancer patients. Some clones are missing from TCRdb's copy, which holds only in-frame ones; the method was immunoSEQ multiplex PCR. Counted here are about 130,000 clones, roughly nine tenths occurring once; the ten biggest clones make up just over 7.5%. Sample: PBMCs. These receptors were taken from a man between 45 and 60 years old with head and neck cancer.

The V call is TRBV2, the J call TRBJ1-3; no clear D. The V and J ends lost 4 bases and 7 bases respectively, with 11 bases between them. Germline loops: CDR1 SNHLY, CDR2 FYNNEI. The CDR3 extends over 13 amino acids. The CDR3 nucleotides are TGTGCCAGCAGTGTGCAGGTTTTTAACACCATATATTTT. This sequence encodes CASSVQVFNTIYF.

This clone has a single count. The rearrangement joins TRBV19 to TRBJ2-3; 7 bases align to TRBD2. The CDR3 sequence is 16 residues long. The V segment lost 4 bases and the J segment 0 bases; nucleotides outside the gene matches: 7. Per germline, CDR1 LNHDA and CDR2 SQIVND (reference sequence). The CDR3 spells CASSTEREASTDTQYF. In nucleotides, the CDR3 is TGTGCCAGTAGTACAGAACGGGAGGCCAGCACAGATACGCAGTATTTT.

This rearrangement joins TRBV7-2 to TRBJ1-2, with a tentative D call TRBD1 (5 bases). The CDR3 runs 15 residues. CDR1 is SGHTA and CDR2 is FQGNSA in the germline V gene. V was trimmed by 3 bases and J by 3 bases, leaving 14 bases between them. CDR3 amino acids: CASSFASGGYYGYTF. The CDR3 nucleotides are TGTGCCAGCAGCTTCGCGTCGGGGGGTTACTATGGCTACACCTTC.

The chain couples TRBV5-6 to TRBJ1-1; TRBD1 is a possible D gene (6 bases). CDR3 length: 13 amino acids. The germline V and J ends were trimmed by 4 bases and 5 bases, with 12 bases remaining between them. Germline CDR1 reads SGHDT; CDR2 reads YYEEEE. DNA for the CDR3: TGTGCCAGCAGCCACAGGGCGGGGACTGAAGCTTTCTTT. This encodes CASSHRAGTEAFF.

The chain links TRBV5-4 to TRBJ2-1, with 7 nucleotides matching TRBD1. V trimming: 0 bases; J trimming: 3 bases; junction bases outside the gene matches: 3. Germline loops: CDR1 SGHNT, CDR2 YYREEE (reference sequence). The CDR3 runs 15 residues. CDR3 in DNA: TGTGCCAGCAGCTTGGAATGGGACAGCTACAATGAGCAGTTCTTC. Translated: CASSLEWDSYNEQFF. Full variable domain (missing parts from reference TRBV5-4 and TRBJ2-1): ETGVTQSPTHLIKTRGQQVTLRCSSQSGHNTVSWYQQALGQGPQFIFQYYREEENGRGNFPPRFSGLQFPNYSSELNVNALELDDSALYLCASSLEWDSYNEQFFGPGTRLTVL.

V is TRBV19 and J is TRBJ2-7; D is possibly TRBD2 (6 bases). The V end was cut by 3 bases, the J end by 3 bases, with 12 bases between. The CDR3 length is 14 residues. CDR1 is LNHDA and CDR2 is SQIVND in the germline V gene (reference sequence). The CDR3 nucleotides read TGTGCCAGTAGTATCACGGGACTCAGCTACGAGCAGTACTTC. It specifies CASSITGLSYEQYF.

V gene TRBV5-6 combines with J gene TRBJ2-5; D not resolved. The CDR3 runs 12 residues. The V and J ends lost 1 base and 0 bases respectively, with 1 base between them. Germline V CDR1 and CDR2: SGHDT, YYEEEE. The CDR3 region has the DNA TGTGCCAGCAGCTTGAACCAAGAGACCCAGTACTTC. Translating gives CASSLNQETQYF.

The rearrangement joins TRBV29-1 to TRBJ2-1, with D maybe TRBD1 (5 bases). There are 12 residues in the CDR3. Per germline, CDR1 SQVTM and CDR2 ANQGSEA. V was cut by 4 bases and J by 5 bases, with 9 bases left in between. CDR3 sequence reads: CSVGGSHNEQFF. The DNA of the CDR3 is TGCAGCGTTGGGGGCTCGCACAATGAGCAGTTCTTC.

This clone was observed a single time. This sequence joins TRBV15 and TRBJ1-2; a possible D gene is TRBD1 (5 bases). The CDR3 length is 14 residues. CDR1 is LNHNV and CDR2 is YYDKDF in the germline V gene (reference sequence). Trimming removed 1 base at V and 7 bases at J, with 13 bases between. Here the CDR3 DNA reads TGTGCCACCAGCAGAGCGAGGGGTGATACTGGCTACACCTTC. This codes for CATSRARGDTGYTF.

The chain has TRBV19 and TRBJ2-3; D not resolved. Germline CDR1 LNHDA, CDR2 SQIVND (reference sequence). Between the trimmed V and J ends, which lost 3 bases and 0 bases, there was a span of 16 bases. This CDR3 is 17 amino acids long. The CDR3 region is CASSIERDLGSTDTQYF. DNA for the CDR3: TGTGCCAGTAGTATTGAGCGTGACCTAGGGAGCACAGATACGCAGTATTTT.

This sequence joins TRBV5-1 and TRBJ2-3; a possible D gene is TRBD2 (5 bases). Germline lookup yields CDR1 SGHRS and CDR2 YFSETQ. The CDR3 is made up of 13 amino acids. The V end was cut by 5 bases, the J end by 2 bases, with 9 bases between. Here the CDR3 DNA reads TGCGCCAGCAGTGCTAGCTTCACAGATACGCAGTATTTT. It translates to CASSASFTDTQYF.

The rearrangement joins TRBV5-8 to TRBJ1-2; unclear D gene. V dropped 0 bases and J dropped 4 bases, with 7 bases sitting between them. CDR3 length: 13 amino acids. CDR1 is SGHTS and CDR2 is YDEGEE in the germline V gene. For the CDR3, the DNA is TGTGCCAGCAGCTTGGGGGTATCCTATGGCTACACCTTC. Its translation is CASSLGVSYGYTF.

The chain has TRBV7-2 and TRBJ1-1, with D uncertain. This CDR3 comprises 14 residues. The V gene lost 5 bases and the J gene lost 1 base, with 11 bases spanning the gap. Germline lookup yields CDR1 SGHTA and CDR2 FQGNSA. CDR3 nucleotide sequence: TGTGCCAGCAGCCATTTCACGGGGAACACTGAAGCTTTCTTT. It codes for CASSHFTGNTEAFF.

V usage is TRBV19 and J usage is TRBJ1-1; no reliable D call. The CDR3 totals 14 residues. V shed 4 bases and J shed 10 bases, with 19 bases lying between them. Germline-derived CDR1 and CDR2 are LNHDA and SQIVND (reference sequence). The CDR3 spells CASSRVGQEVGAFF. The CDR3 coding sequence is TGTGCCAGTAGTAGAGTCGGGCAGGAGGTAGGAGCTTTCTTT.

The chain carries TRBV11-2 and TRBJ1-1; no clear D. CDR3 length: 14 residues. Trimming pared 2 bases from V and 4 bases from J, leaving 11 bases between. CDR1 SGHAT and CDR2 FQNNGV come from the germline V gene. The CDR3 coding sequence is TGTGCCAGCAGCTTAACGGTGGGTGGCACTGAAGCTTTCTTT. Translating it yields CASSLTVGGTEAFF.

J is TRBJ1-5 and V is TRBV6-2 or TRBV6-3; D is possibly TRBD1 (6 bases). This CDR3 comprises 15 residues. The germline V gene has CDR1 MNHEY and CDR2 SVGEGT. V lost 0 bases and J 4 bases, leaving 10 bases between the germline ends. CDR3 sequence (DNA): TGTGCCAGCAGTTACTCGAAGGGGGGGAATCAGCCCCAGCATTTT. Translating gives CASSYSKGGNQPQHF.

The chain links TRBV7-2 to TRBJ1-1, with D perhaps matching TRBD1 (5 bases). The CDR3 has 14 amino acids. The germline V and J ends were trimmed by 2 bases and 1 base, with 8 bases remaining between them. Looked up from germline, CDR1 is SGHTA and CDR2 is FQGNSA. CDR3 DNA sequence: TGTGCCAGCAGCTTAACAGGAGGGAACACTGAAGCTTTCTTT. Translation: CASSLTGGNTEAFF.

The genes are TRBV3-1 (or the pseudogene TRBV3-2) and TRBJ1-2; perhaps TRBD1 as D (5 bases). Trimming cost V 5 bases and J 5 bases, with 9 bases left between them. This CDR3 has 12 amino acids. Germline assignment: CDR1 LGHDT and CDR2 YNNKEL (reference sequence). CDR3 region: CASSGGKYGYTF. The CDR3 DNA reads TGTGCCAGCAGCGGGGGGAAGTATGGCTACACCTTC.

The gene calls are TRBV2 and TRBJ1-2; 9 nucleotides align to TRBD1. The germline V gene encodes CDR1 SNHLY and CDR2 FYNNEI. The junction had 6 bases not matched to a gene; V was cut back by 5 bases and J by 8 bases. The CDR3 spans 13 residues. The CDR3 nucleotides read TGTGCCAGCAGTCTCCGGGACAGGGAGGGCTACACCTTC. Residues: CASSLRDREGYTF.

On this clone itself: Other nucleotide sequences from this sample produce the same CDR3. The rearrangement joins TRBV28 to TRBJ2-2; 9 bases match TRBD1. Trimming at V came to 4 bases and at J to 4 bases, leaving 4 bases not matched to a gene. CDR1 and CDR2 from the germline V gene are MDHEN and SYDVKM. This CDR3 spans 15 amino acids. The CDR3 sequence is CASSSGQGSTGELFF. In nucleotides, the CDR3 is TGTGCCAGCAGTTCGGGACAGGGAAGCACCGGGGAGCTGTTTTTT.

This chain uses TRBV5-8 with TRBJ1-1; the D is unclear. V gave up 3 bases and J gave up 0 bases, with 9 bases separating them. The CDR3 is made up of 14 amino acids. CDR1 SGHTS and CDR2 YDEGEE come from the germline V gene. In DNA, the CDR3 is TGTGCCAGCAGCTCTTACGGCATGAACACTGAAGCTTTCTTT. It codes for CASSSYGMNTEAFF. Combining the CDR3 with reference TRBV5-8 and TRBJ1-1 gives the whole variable domain EAGVTQSPTHLIKTRGQQATLRCSPISGHTSVYWYQQALGLGLQFLLWYDEGEERNRGNFPPRFSGRQFPNYSSELNVNALELEDSALYLCASSSYGMNTEAFFGQGTRLTVV.

The chain joins TRBV5-4 to TRBJ2-1; D is possibly TRBD2 (5 bases). CDR1 and CDR2 (germline): SGHNT, YYREEE (reference sequence). The ends were cut back, 2 bases at V and 4 bases at J, with 16 bases in the middle. The CDR3 contains 16 residues. Written as DNA, the CDR3 is TGTGCCAGCAGCTTTTCGGCTCGGCTAGCATACAATGAGCAGTTCTTC. Translation gives CASSFSARLAYNEQFF.

This sequence joins TRBV6-6 and TRBJ2-7; D is ambiguous. V lost 0 bases to trimming and J lost 2 bases, with 5 bases between them. This CDR3 comprises 13 residues. Germline V gene data show CDR1 as MNHNY and CDR2 as SVGAGI (reference sequence). The DNA for the CDR3 is TGTGCCAGCAGTTACTCCGTAACCTACGAGCAGTACTTC. Its translation is CASSYSVTYEQYF.

The V gene is TRBV19, the J gene TRBJ2-5; maybe TRBD2 (5 bases). The V end lost 7 bases, the J end lost 4 bases, and 16 bases lay between the germline ends. The V gene's germline CDR1 is LNHDA and CDR2 SQIVND (reference sequence). This CDR3 has 14 amino acids. As DNA, the CDR3 is TGTGCCAGTACCGTTAGCCCAGGAGGAGAGACCCAGTACTTC. This translates into CASTVSPGGETQYF. Complete variable domain (other parts from reference TRBV19 and TRBJ2-5): DGGITQSPKYLFRKEGQNVTLSCEQNLNHDAMYWYRQDPGQGLRLIYYSQIVNDFQKGDIAEGYSVSREKKESFPLTVTSAQKNPTAFYLCASTVSPGGETQYFGPGTRLLVL.

This chain uses TRBV9 with TRBJ2-2; no reliable D call. The CDR3 sequence is 14 residues long. Trimming took off 7 bases at V and 0 bases at J, with 10 bases between the two ends. Germline V CDR1 and CDR2: SGDLS, YYNGEE. As DNA, the CDR3 is TGTGCCAGCCATCCTGGTTCGAACACCGGGGAGCTGTTTTTT. It is translated as CASHPGSNTGELFF.

The chain combines TRBV29-1 with TRBJ1-1; TRBD1 might be the D (6 bases). With 6 bases removed from V and 0 bases from J, the gap between germline ends came to 11 bases. CDR3 length: 13 amino acids. Germline CDR1 SQVTM, CDR2 ANQGSEA. The CDR3 coding sequence is TGCAGCGTACAACAGGGTATGAACACTGAAGCTTTCTTT. It translates to CSVQQGMNTEAFF. Full variable domain (rest looked up from reference TRBV29-1 and TRBJ1-1): SAVISQKPSRDICQRGTSLTIQCQVDSQVTMMFWYRQQPGQSLTLIATANQGSEATYESGFVIDKFPISRPNLTFSTLTVSNMSPEDSSIYLCSVQQGMNTEAFFGQGTRLTVV.

This chain connects TRBV7-2 to TRBJ1-2; D unclear. The germline gives CDR1 SGHTA, CDR2 FQGNSA. CDR3 size: 15 residues. Trimming shortened V by 0 bases and J by 7 bases, and 15 bases separated the two germline ends. CDR3 region: CASSLALSGRRGYTF. The CDR3 DNA reads TGTGCCAGCAGCTTAGCGCTATCGGGGAGGCGTGGCTACACCTTC.

The chain links TRBV5-4 to TRBJ2-1; 13 bases match TRBD2. CDR1 and CDR2 from the germline V gene are SGHNT and YYREEE (reference sequence). The CDR3 is 17 residues long. The V segment lost 5 bases and the J segment 1 base; nucleotides outside the gene matches: 6. The CDR3 bases are TGTGCCAGCAGTCGGACTAGCGGGAGTCAGTCCTACAATGAGCAGTTCTTC. This sequence encodes CASSRTSGSQSYNEQFF.

This rearrangement joins TRBV5-4 to TRBJ1-2; D uncertain. Germline lookup yields CDR1 SGHNT and CDR2 YYREEE (reference sequence). CDR3 size: 18 residues. V lost 0 bases to trimming and J lost 1 base, with 19 bases between them. The CDR3 bases are TGTGCCAGCAGCTTGGGATTGACACGCCTTTCCCTTAACTATGGCTACACCTTC. Its protein product is CASSLGLTRLSLNYGYTF.

The J gene is TRBJ1-5, the V gene TRBV27; D not certain. CDR3 length: 16 residues. Trimming shortened V by 1 base and J by 0 bases, and 10 bases separated the two germline ends. In germline, CDR1 is MNHEY, CDR2 SMNVEV (reference sequence). The CDR3 sequence is CASSLLGRLSNQPQHF. DNA for the CDR3: TGTGCCAGCAGTTTATTGGGCAGACTTAGCAATCAGCCCCAGCATTTT.

This sequence joins TRBV7-2 and TRBJ2-3; D is perhaps TRBD2 (7 bases). Germline V gene lookup returns CDR1 SGHTA and CDR2 FQGNSA. The CDR3 spans 14 residues. V shed 5 bases and J shed 0 bases, with 9 bases lying between them. The CDR3 region is CASSRGASTDTQYF. In DNA, the CDR3 is TGTGCCAGCAGCCGGGGGGCTAGCACAGATACGCAGTATTTT.

This clone is a singleton in its sample. The chain uses TRBV6-5 and TRBJ2-3; tentatively, D is TRBD1 (6 bases). Trimming cost V 7 bases and J 2 bases, with 13 bases left between them. This CDR3 contains 14 residues. Germline V gene lookup returns CDR1 MNHEY and CDR2 SVGAGI. Written as DNA, the CDR3 is TGTGCCAGCAAGCGCAGGGGTGCCACAGATACGCAGTATTTT. This translates into CASKRRGATDTQYF.